This is a list of T cell receptor beta chains from one sample in a study of cytomegalovirus exposure and HLA in healthy donors. The assay was immunoSEQ multiplex PCR, and TCRdb's table has in-frame clones only and misses some. The repertoire includes approximately 180,000 clones, about three quarters of them detected once, and around 1% sits in the top ten. The specimen was PBMCs. These receptors originate from a woman aged 40 to 50 in good health and CMV-seronegative. Both conserved end residues are part of each CDR3. Fields, in order: D gene, V gene, clone size, J gene, CDR3 DNA, CDR3 protein. A D gene is named only where the DNA matches it firmly. Size is omitted from some rows. Given values are once, few, many or a class for expanded clones.

-	TRBV6-1	-	TRBJ1-2	TGTGCCAGCAGTGAATCACTTAACTATGGCTACACCTTC	CASSESLNYGYTF
TRBD2	TRBV19	-	TRBJ2-1	TGTGCCAGTAGTATCCATCTAGCGGGATTCTCCTACAATGAGCAGTTCTTC	CASSIHLAGFSYNEQFF
-	TRBV18	-	TRBJ1-1	TGTGCCAGCTCACCGATCAGGGACACCTATATCACTGAAGCTTTCTTT	CASSPIRDTYITEAFF
TRBD2	TRBV2	few	TRBJ2-3	TGTGCCAGCAGTGGCCTAGCGGGAGCGGCGCAGTATTTT	CASSGLAGAAQYF
TRBD1	TRBV18	-	TRBJ1-1	TGTGCCAGCTCACTCCGGGACAGGGCTGAAGCTTTCTTT	CASSLRDRAEAFF
-	TRBV5-4	-	TRBJ1-1	TGTGCCAGCAGCTTTAGGGTAGAGCAAAGCGGAGCTTTCTTT	CASSFRVEQSGAFF
TRBD1	TRBV14	few	TRBJ1-2	TGTGCCAGCAGCCAAGACTCATGGGACAGCTATGGCTACACCTTC	CASSQDSWDSYGYTF
-	TRBV14	-	TRBJ2-5	TGTGCCAGCAGCCTTCGGCCCTGGGCCCAAGAGACCCAGTACTTC	CASSLRPWAQETQYF
-	TRBV21-1	-	TRBJ1-2	TGTGCCACCGAACTATACCCCACAGGGCCCGAGATCTATGGCTACACCTTC	CATELYPTGPEIYGYTF
TRBD1	TRBV27	-	TRBJ2-2	TGTGCCAGCAGATCGGGACAGGTGAACACCGGGGAGCTGTTTTTT	CASRSGQVNTGELFF
TRBD1	TRBV30	once	TRBJ2-5	TGTGCCTGGAGCTTGACAGGGCAGTCAGAGACCCAGTACTTC	CAWSLTGQSETQYF
-	TRBV7-3	few	TRBJ1-1	TGTGCCAGCAGCTTAAGTGGGGGCGGCACTGAAGCTTTCTTT	CASSLSGGGTEAFF
TRBD1	TRBV27	-	TRBJ1-2	TGTGCCAGCACCCCCGGACAGGGCGGGAACTATGGCTACACCTTC	CASTPGQGGNYGYTF
-	TRBV19	-	TRBJ1-2	TGTGCCAGTAGTATAGGACAGGCTGCTAACTATGGCTACACCTTC	CASSIGQAANYGYTF
TRBD2	TRBV5-1	-	TRBJ2-2	TGCGCCAGCAGCTTGGGACTTCGTGGAGCGGGGGGTAACACCGGGGAGCTGTTTTTT	CASSLGLRGAGGNTGELFF
-	TRBV12-5	-	TRBJ1-5	TGTGCTAGTGCCCCAGGGAGCAATCAGCCCCAGCATTTT	CASAPGSNQPQHF
-	TRBV10-3	-	TRBJ2-3	TGTGCCATCAGTGAAACGGGCAGGGGAACAACAGATACGCAGTATTTT	CAISETGRGTTDTQYF
TRBD2	TRBV2	-	TRBJ2-1	TGTGCCAGCAACAACTTTGGGGCTAGCGGGGACAATGAGCAGTTCTTC	CASNNFGASGDNEQFF
-	TRBV5-4	-	TRBJ1-2	TGTGCCAGCAGCTTGATAGAGAACTATGGCTACACCTTC	CASSLIENYGYTF
-	TRBV19	-	TRBJ1-2	TGTGCCAGTAGTATCCCGGAGGACCCCTATGGCTACACCTTC	CASSIPEDPYGYTF
TRBD2	TRBV27	-	TRBJ2-3	TGTGCCAGCAATCGAGCGGGAGGGTTCGATACGCAGTATTTT	CASNRAGGFDTQYF
TRBD2	TRBV5-8	-	TRBJ2-5	TGTGCCAGCAGCTCACCTCGGGGGAGGGAAGAGACCCAGTACTTC	CASSSPRGREETQYF
TRBD2	TRBV7-2	-	TRBJ2-2	TGTGCCAGCAGCAGGACTAGCGGGAGGGCCTACACCGGGGAGCTGTTTTTT	CASSRTSGRAYTGELFF
TRBD1	TRBV12-5	once	TRBJ1-1	TGTGCTAGTGGTTCGACAGGGTTTACTGAAGCTTTCTTT	CASGSTGFTEAFF
-	TRBV18	once	TRBJ1-6	TGTGCCAGCTCAATCGACGGAGAATCACCCCTCCACTTT	CASSIDGESPLHF
TRBD1	TRBV16	-	TRBJ2-6	TGTGCCAGCAGCCAGCAGGGGGCTGGGGCCAACGTCCTGACTTTC	CASSQQGAGANVLTF
TRBD1	TRBV6-5	few	TRBJ2-7	TGTGCCAGCAGTGCCTCCGGGACAGGAACCTACGAGCAGTACTTC	CASSASGTGTYEQYF
-	TRBV9	few	TRBJ2-3	TGTGCCAGCAGCCTTCGTCGACCGGGAGCCCCCATGGATACGCAGTATTTT	CASSLRRPGAPMDTQYF
-	TRBV5-4	-	TRBJ2-3	TGTGCCAGCAGCCCGCTGGGCCCTTCGAGAGATACGCAGTATTTT	CASSPLGPSRDTQYF
TRBD1	TRBV5-5	-	TRBJ1-4	TGTGCCAGCAGCTCAACAGGGGGCGCAACCATGGGAGAAAAACTGTTTTTT	CASSSTGGATMGEKLFF
-	TRBV9	-	TRBJ2-2	TGTGCCAGCAGCGTATGGCTAGCTAACACCGGGGAGCTGTTTTTT	CASSVWLANTGELFF
TRBD2	TRBV14	-	TRBJ2-1	TGTGCCAGCAGCACTAGCGCCGGGACTAGGAGCGATGAGCAGTTCTTC	CASSTSAGTRSDEQFF